This TCR beta chain was sequenced in a study of T cell changes during pregnancy in multiple sclerosis. Profiling relied on immunoSEQ multiplex PCR, and the TCRdb table lists in-frame clones only, not all of them. The repertoire holds around 23,000 clones, with 85% to 95% as singletons. This CDR3 is built from 17 residues. V trimming: 0 bases; J trimming: 1 base; junction bases outside the gene matches: 7. Germline V gene sequence: CDR1 SGHNT, CDR2 YYREEE (reference sequence). V gene TRBV5-4 combines with J gene TRBJ1-1, with 9 bases lining up with TRBD1. The material sequenced was CD8+ T cells from peripheral blood mononuclear cells, taken in the third trimester of pregnancy. This TCR derives from a female donor with multiple sclerosis, enrolled in a pregnancy study. The CDR3 here is CASSLVGTGPTNTEAFF. The CDR3 DNA follows: TGTGCCAGCAGCTTGGTGGGGACAGGGCCTACGAACACTGAAGCTTTCTTT.